The 12 T cell receptor beta chains below all came from one sample that was sequenced in a study of PD-1 blockade in classical Hodgkin lymphoma. Assay used: immunoSEQ multiplex PCR; TCRdb lists only in-frame clones, some missing. The sample lists more than 55,000 clones, 88% seen once, with 5.4% in the top ten. Following autologous stem cell transplantation, relapse occurred in every patient, and exposure to brentuximab vedotin varied. Material: peripheral blood mononuclear cells (PBMCs), obtained before the second cycle of nivolumab. Receptor source: a human donor with classical Hodgkin lymphoma.

The chain carries TRBV28 and TRBJ2-7, with D tentatively TRBD1 (6 bases). The CDR3 has 14 amino acids. V was shortened by 7 bases and J by 4 bases, with 17 bases between the two germline ends. CDR1 and CDR2 from the germline V gene are MDHEN and SYDVKM. The CDR3 nucleotides are TGTGCCAGCAATCTAAAGGACAGTACGTACGAGCAGTACTTC. Protein product: CASNLKDSTYEQYF.

V is TRBV2 and J is TRBJ1-2, with TRBD1 identical over 7 bases. V lost 6 bases and J lost 8; bases outside the gene matches: 21. The CDR3 covers 17 residues. The germline V gene has CDR1 SNHLY and CDR2 FYNNEI. The CDR3 region has the DNA TGTGCCAGCAGAGCACAGGGGAGAGATCCCTGGGGCGGCGGCTACACCTTC. It yields the protein CASRAQGRDPWGGGYTF.

This sequence joins TRBV7-8 and TRBJ1-2; tentative D call: TRBD1 (6 bases). Per the germline V gene, CDR1 is SGHVS and CDR2 is FQNEAQ. V lost 0 bases to trimming and J lost 5 bases, with 25 bases between them. The CDR3 has 19 residues. CDR3 DNA: TGTGCCAGCAGCTTAGCGCTTAACGGACAGAAACAGTTTGATTATGGCTACACCTTC. It translates to CASSLALNGQKQFDYGYTF.

The chain combines TRBV5-1 with TRBJ1-2; D is perhaps TRBD1 (5 bases). Germline CDR1 and CDR2: SGHRS and YFSETQ. The ends were cut back, 2 bases at V and 3 bases at J, with 11 bases in the middle. The CDR3 runs 14 residues. CDR3 nucleotides: TGCGCCAGCAGCTTTTGGGACCGCGACTATGGCTACACCTTC. Translated: CASSFWDRDYGYTF.

The J gene is TRBJ2-5, the V gene TRBV4-1, with 8 bases identical to TRBD1. The CDR3 consists of 15 residues. Losses at the gene ends were 5 bases for V and 5 bases for J; bases not matched to a gene: 10. From germline, CDR1 is MGHRA and CDR2 YSYEKL. Here the CDR3 reads CASSSPRQGRETQYF. The CDR3 DNA sequence: TGCGCCAGCAGCTCGCCCAGACAGGGGAGGGAGACCCAGTACTTC.

The genes are TRBV6-6 and TRBJ1-5; TRBD1 agrees at 8 bases. Germline CDR1 MNHNY, CDR2 SVGAGI (reference sequence). CDR3 length equals 14 residues. J was trimmed by 1 base and V by 6 bases; bases with no gene match: 2. The CDR3 here is CASRDRASNQPQHF. CDR3 coding DNA: TGTGCCAGCAGGGACAGGGCGAGCAATCAGCCCCAGCATTTT.

This sequence joins TRBV27 and TRBJ2-5; unclear D gene. The ends were cut back, 3 bases at V and 0 bases at J, with 11 bases in the middle. CDR1 and CDR2 from the germline V gene are MNHEY and SMNVEV (reference sequence). The CDR3 has 15 residues. CDR3 bases: TGTGCCAGCAGTTTTCACAGAGATTACCAAGAGACCCAGTACTTC. Translating it yields CASSFHRDYQETQYF.

The chain uses TRBV6-5 and TRBJ1-2; the D gene is possibly TRBD1 (5 bases). V was pared by 3 bases and J by 4 bases, with 18 bases between. This CDR3 is 16 amino acids long. Germline CDR1 MNHEY, CDR2 SVGAGI. The CDR3 is CASSYGSMQGLYGYTF. CDR3 nucleotide sequence: TGTGCCAGCAGTTATGGTTCTATGCAGGGACTCTATGGCTACACCTTC.

V usage is TRBV4-1 and J usage is TRBJ2-2; TRBD2 might be the D (6 bases). This CDR3 is built from 15 residues. Trimming stripped 0 bases from V and 4 bases from J, with 9 bases between. Germline CDR1 reads MGHRA; CDR2 reads YSYEKL. The DNA for the CDR3 is TGCGCCAGCAGCCAAGATATGGGACTCACCGGGGAGCTGTTTTTT. It specifies CASSQDMGLTGELFF.

The J gene is TRBJ1-4, the V gene TRBV5-1, with 9 bases that match TRBD1. The CDR3 is 15 residues long. Trimming took 2 bases from V and 4 from J; bases not matched to a gene: 3. Germline CDR1 reads SGHRS; CDR2 reads YFSETQ. CDR3 residues: CASSFQGQGNEKLFF. CDR3 nucleotide sequence: TGCGCCAGCAGCTTTCAGGGACAGGGTAATGAAAAACTGTTTTTT. The whole variable domain, filled in from reference TRBV5-1 and TRBJ1-4, reads KAGVTQTPRYLIKTRGQQVTLSCSPISGHRSVSWYQQTPGQGLQFLFEYFSETQRNKGNFPGRFSGRQFSNSRSEMNVSTLELGDSALYLCASSFQGQGNEKLFFGSGTQLSVL.

The genes are TRBV5-1 and TRBJ2-1; D uncertain. V was clipped by 4 bases and J by 9 bases, with 20 bases between them. The germline CDR1 and CDR2 sequences are SGHRS and YFSETQ. CDR3 length equals 15 residues. In DNA form, the CDR3 reads TGCGCCAGCAGCCAAGACGGTATTGCCTCCTCTGAGCAGTTCTTC. Amino acids: CASSQDGIASSEQFF.

On this clone: The same CDR3 is also encoded by other DNA sequences in this sample. The chain has TRBV5-1 and TRBJ1-2; D may be TRBD1 (5 bases). The ends were cut back, 4 bases at V and 6 bases at J, with 10 bases in the middle. The CDR3 covers 12 residues. Germline CDR1 is SGHRS and CDR2 is YFSETQ. The CDR3 region has the DNA TGCGCCAGCAGCCTCCAGGGCAATGGCTACACCTTC. Its translation is CASSLQGNGYTF. Looking up the rest from reference TRBV5-1 and TRBJ1-2 gives the full variable domain: KAGVTQTPRYLIKTRGQQVTLSCSPISGHRSVSWYQQTPGQGLQFLFEYFSETQRNKGNFPGRFSGRQFSNSRSEMNVSTLELGDSALYLCASSLQGNGYTFGSGTRLTVV.